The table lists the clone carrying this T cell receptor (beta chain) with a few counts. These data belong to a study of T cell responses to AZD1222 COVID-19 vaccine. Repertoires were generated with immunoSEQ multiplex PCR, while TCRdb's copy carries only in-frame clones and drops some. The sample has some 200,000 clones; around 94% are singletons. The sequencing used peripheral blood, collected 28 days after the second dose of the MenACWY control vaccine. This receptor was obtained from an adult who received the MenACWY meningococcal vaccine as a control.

The DNA for the CDR3 is TGTGCCACCAGTGGACCCGGATTAACCTACGAGCAGTACTTC. It yields the protein CATSGPGLTYEQYF. The J gene is TRBJ2-7, the V gene TRBV24-1; D remains unclear. Per the germline V gene, CDR1 is KGHDR and CDR2 is SFDVKD. Trimming left V 5 bases short and J 2 bases short, with 12 bases between. This CDR3 comprises 14 residues.